The clone carrying this T cell receptor beta chain has a handful of counts. Genes and germline come from the mouse. With the read ending 4 residues before the CDR3 end, the germline J gene is used to fill in that end. The sample is drawn from a study of CD8+ T cells in alopecia areata. As the sequencing template, cDNA was produced by extracting RNA and reverse transcribing it. Repertoires were generated with immunoSEQ multiplex PCR, while TCRdb's copy carries only in-frame clones and drops some. This sample has around 100,000 clones, each found more than once. The germline gives CDR1 GKSSPN, CDR2 SITVG. The germline V and J ends were trimmed by 3 bases and 4 bases, with 9 bases remaining between them. The CDR3 loop spans 12 amino acids.

This chain links TRBV31 with TRBJ1-2; tentatively, D is TRBD1 (5 bases). This sequence originates from a C3H/HeJ mouse with alopecia areata. Mice of this strain are of MHC haplotype H2-k. Material for sequencing was lesional skin. The CDR3 bases that were read are TGTGCCTGGAGCCCAAGGGGCTCC. Translation: CAWSPRGS. The whole CDR3 protein is CAWSPRGSDYTF.